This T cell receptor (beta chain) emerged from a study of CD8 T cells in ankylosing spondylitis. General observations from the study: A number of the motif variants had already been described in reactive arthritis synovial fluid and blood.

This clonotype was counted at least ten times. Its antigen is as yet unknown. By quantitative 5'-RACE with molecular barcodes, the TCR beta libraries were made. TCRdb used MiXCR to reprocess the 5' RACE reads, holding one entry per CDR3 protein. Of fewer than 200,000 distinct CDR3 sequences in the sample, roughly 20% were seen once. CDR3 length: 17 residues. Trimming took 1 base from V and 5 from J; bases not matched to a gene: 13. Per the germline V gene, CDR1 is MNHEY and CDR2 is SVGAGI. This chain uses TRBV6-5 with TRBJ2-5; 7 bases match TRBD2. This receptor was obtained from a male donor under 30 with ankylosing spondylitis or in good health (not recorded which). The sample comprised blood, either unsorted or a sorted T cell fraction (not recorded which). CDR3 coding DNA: TGTGCCAGCAGTTACTACGGGAGCAGGGAGGGGCGGGAGACCCAGTACTTC. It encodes CASSYYGSREGRETQYF.